What follows describes a single T cell receptor beta chain. Its antigen is unknown. The protocol was immunoSEQ multiplex PCR, while the TCRdb copy is restricted to in-frame clones and leaves out a portion. This sample has some 30,000 clones; around 90% occur once, and the top ten carry around 17%. The data were taken from a study of T cells in localized non-small cell lung cancer. With 2 bases removed from V and 6 bases from J, the gap between germline ends came to 8 bases. The CDR3 consists of 13 residues. In germline, CDR1 is LNHDA, CDR2 SQIVND (reference sequence). General study findings and limits: In adjacent lung, a median roughly 62 of the top 100 tumor clones were found. Uninvolved adjacent lung, not tumor, had the highest T cell clonality.

The sample was peripheral blood mononuclear cells, taken before any cancer treatment. The receptor was isolated from a man aged 40-75 years with stage III lung adenocarcinoma. The V call is TRBV19, the J call TRBJ1-5; D remains ambiguous. The CDR3 coding sequence is TGTGCCAGTAGTATATTTGGGTTTCAGCCCCAGCATTTT. Encoded protein: CASSIFGFQPQHF.